This T cell receptor (beta chain) was documented in a study of blood T cells in healthy people across ages. Regarding the study as a whole: Age showed a roughly linear inverse relationship with TCR beta diversity per million T cells.

This clonotype was detected ten times or more. What it recognizes is unknown. Using a J-beta primer mix together with a sample-barcoded 5' primer, a second PCR was run for roughly 7 to 11 cycles. TCRdb reanalysed the 5' RACE reads using MiXCR and keeps one entry per CDR3 protein. Found here are approximately 1.5 million distinct CDR3 sequences, roughly 32% of them singletons; the top ten hold over 9%. Sequencing was done on a sample of blood. This sequence originates from a woman in her thirties in good health.

In nucleotides, the CDR3 is TGTGCCAGCAGATCAGGACTAGCGGGGACTAGCACAGATACGCAGTATTTT. Its protein product is CASRSGLAGTSTDTQYF. The chain carries TRBV6-5 and TRBJ2-3, with 12 bases that match TRBD2. With V trimmed by 6 bases and J by 0 bases, 7 bases remained unmatched. The CDR3 has 17 amino acids. CDR1 and CDR2 (germline): MNHEY, SVGAGI.